This T cell receptor (beta chain) comes out of a study of Ad26.COV2.S vaccination and SARS-CoV-2 variants (dated by TCRdb to about 2021). Turning to the overall study: Vaccine-arm donors came from COV1001, a multicentre, randomized, double-blind, placebo-controlled phase I-IIa trial of Ad26.COV2.S in healthy adults. Ad26.COV2.S was administered intramuscularly at 5 x 10^10 or 1 x 10^11 viral particles, either as a single shot or as two shots given 56 days apart. The specificity and breadth of SARS-CoV-2-reactive T cell receptors after Ad26.COV2.S vaccination were assessed by TCRbeta repertoire sequencing. A total of 32 samples were included in the TCR-sequenced set, comprising roughly 19 Ad26.COV2.S vaccine recipients, 5 placebo recipients and 8 SARS-CoV-2 convalescent individuals. Participants in the trial were split at random into five groups of five each, receiving low-dose or high-dose Ad26.COV2.S once or twice, or else placebo on both occasions. Investigators did not know the trial group allocation while performing experiments and assessing outcomes. Results the study describes overall, beyond this receptor: According to the authors, total T cell responses may have been underestimated by the TCR breadth and depth analyses. Compared with placebo recipients, Ad26.COV2.S recipients showed higher spike-specific TCR breadth (P = 0.0014). After vaccination, spike-specific CD8+ and CD4+ T cell responses were reported to show substantial breadth. The study lacked the statistical power to compare responses across vaccine doses or regimens. Vaccine and placebo recipients had similar non-spike TCR breadth, a finding consistent with the vaccine containing only spike.

V is shortened by 6 bases, J by 3 bases, and the region joining them spans 5 bases. The germline V gene yields MNHEY for CDR1 and SVGAGI for CDR2. The CDR3 numbers 11 residues from cysteine through phenylalanine. Left in the record is the CDR3 DNA by itself, 33 bases read in frame from the first base. The sample's treatment or condition, from its label and the paper: 15 to 20 received Ad26.COV2.S at low or high dose, single or two shots; 5 received placebo; per-sample allocation not given. For vaccine and placebo recipients, the sequenced repertoires came from samples collected on day 63 after the first injection. Cohort 1b enrolled roughly 25 adults aged 18-55 years at a single site in Boston, USA, between 29 July and 7 August 2020. Ad26.COV2.S was a replication-incompetent adenovirus type 26 vector expressing a prefusion-stabilized SARS-CoV-2 spike protein from the original Wuhan strain. This clone appeared once. Its specific antigen is unknown. It has no much larger one-base neighbor in the sample; base qualities were not kept.

The immunoSEQ Assay was the method used to sequence TCRbeta CDR3 regions. After extraction, genomic DNA underwent amplification by bias-controlled multiplex PCR, followed by high-throughput sequencing. From the authors' description of their analysis: Collapsing and filtering of sequences were performed to quantify the absolute abundance of each unique TCRbeta CDR3 region. T cell fraction was estimated by normalization of TCRbeta template counts to usable DNA, with usable DNA being measured through amplification of reference genes present in all nucleated cells. Repertoire TCRs were annotated as SARS-CoV-2-specific when V gene, CDR3 amino acid sequence and J gene were exactly matched to a known reactive TCR set. The reference SARS-CoV-2 TCR set came from MIRA and was filtered for enrichment in COVID-19-positive ImmuneCODE repertoires, removing public or cross-reactive TCRs. Using the MIRA antigens, annotated TCRs were further analysed by specific ORF or by position within an ORF. Breadth was defined as the number of annotated unique rearrangements divided by the total number of unique productive rearrangements, and depth was defined as the summed frequency of the annotated unique rearrangements. TCR breadth was compared between groups using two-sided Wilcoxon rank-sum tests. Sourced from immuneACCESS, this table was stored by TCRdb with only in-frame sequences that have V and J called. A share of the clones is absent; for the studies checked, an unresolved V gene accounts for under half, and the remainder has no known explanation. V and J calls and clone size come straight from that table; D and trimming were deduced from the DNA. Recorded for this sample are 360,000 or so clones; around 89% of them occurred a single time. Together, the top ten hold approximately 1.9% of the sample.

The chain is assembled from TRBV6-5 and TRBJ2-5, with the D gene uncertain. The origin of this receptor is a person between 18 and 65 years old who received the Ad26.COV2.S COVID-19 vaccine or a placebo. The starting material was peripheral blood, obtained in a trial of Ad26.COV2.S vaccine versus placebo. The CDR3 loop reads CASRKEETQYF. The sequenced DNA: TGTGCCAGCAGAAAAGAAGAGACCCAGTACTTC.